The 13 T cell receptor beta chains listed next were all sequenced from one sample in a study of blood T cell repertoires in COVID-19. Data came from immunoSEQ multiplex PCR; TCRdb stores just in-frame clones and leaves some out. The sample holds some 430,000 clones; 80% to 95% are singletons and the top ten take more than 0.55%. The sequenced sample consisted of PBMCs or T cells enriched from blood (not recorded which). These receptors all come from a young man who had recovered from COVID-19.

The V call is TRBV12-5, the J call TRBJ1-2; D is unresolved. V dropped 5 bases and J dropped 5 bases, with 24 bases sitting between them. The CDR3 sequence is 17 residues long. Germline V gene sequence: CDR1 LGHNT, CDR2 FRNRAP. The CDR3 loop is CASGPGGDRGEGYGYTF. The CDR3 coding sequence is TGTGCTAGTGGTCCCGGAGGAGATCGCGGCGAAGGATATGGCTACACCTTC. Full variable domain (rest looked up from reference TRBV12-5 and TRBJ1-2): DARVTQTPRHKVTEMGQEVTMRCQPILGHNTVFWYRQTMMQGLELLAYFRNRAPLDDSGMPKDRFSAEMPDATLATLKIQPSEPRDSAVYFCASGPGGDRGEGYGYTFGSGTRLTVV.

The CDR3, as DNA: TGTGCCTGGAGGGGGGGGATGAGCGGGAGATTGAATGAGCAGTTCTTC. It yields the protein CAWRGGMSGRLNEQFF. The chain uses TRBV30 and TRBJ2-1, with 8 positions matching TRBD2. Germline V lookup: CDR1 GTSNPN, CDR2 SVGIG (reference sequence). Trimming took 3 bases from V and 7 from J; bases not matched to a gene: 14. The CDR3 contains 16 residues.

The chain employs TRBV9 and TRBJ1-6; TRBD1 is a possible D gene (5 bases). Between the trimmed V and J ends, which lost 0 bases and 14 bases, there was a span of 15 bases. CDR1 SGDLS and CDR2 YYNGEE come from the germline V gene. There are 14 residues in the CDR3. The CDR3, as DNA: TGTGCCAGCAGCGTAGAAGGGGAAATCGGTTCCCTCCACTTT. Protein: CASSVEGEIGSLHF.

In this sample, this clone turned up once. The V and J genes are TRBV20-1 and TRBJ2-7; 10 bases fit TRBD1. Germline values: CDR1 DFQATT, CDR2 SNEGSKA (reference sequence). The CDR3 consists of 17 residues. V lost 3 bases to trimming and J lost 2 bases; unmatched junction nucleotides: 13. CDR3 loop: CSASKEGQGPAAYEQYF. The CDR3 DNA reads as TGCAGTGCTAGTAAGGAGGGACAGGGGCCCGCTGCCTACGAGCAGTACTTC.

The V and J genes are TRBV3-1 (or the pseudogene TRBV3-2) and TRBJ1-5, with TRBD1 identical over 8 bases. V shed 5 bases and J 4 bases; nucleotides not matched to a gene: 4. CDR1 and CDR2 from the germline V gene are LGHDT and YNNKEL (reference sequence). The CDR3 is 14 residues long. Written as DNA, the CDR3 is TGTGCCAGCAGCATTGACAGGGGAAATCAGCCCCAGCATTTT. Amino acid sequence: CASSIDRGNQPQHF.

V gene TRBV19 combines with J gene TRBJ1-1; D perhaps matches TRBD1 (5 bases). The CDR3 contains 14 residues. The germline V gene encodes CDR1 LNHDA and CDR2 SQIVND (reference sequence). The V end was cut by 3 bases, the J end by 5 bases, with 13 bases between. CDR3 coding DNA: TGTGCCAGTAGTATGCCGACCACAGGTACTGAAGCTTTCTTT. It translates to CASSMPTTGTEAFF.

The chain joins TRBV9 to TRBJ2-3; unclear D gene. The CDR3 extends over 15 amino acids. The ends were cut back, 4 bases at V and 3 bases at J, with 15 bases in the middle. Germline CDR1 and CDR2: SGDLS and YYNGEE. CDR3 region: CASSPVGVATDTQYF. The CDR3 DNA sequence: TGTGCCAGCAGCCCCGTCGGAGTTGCGACAGATACGCAGTATTTT. Variable domain in full (rest from reference TRBV9 and TRBJ2-3): DSGVTQTPKHLITATGQRVTLRCSPRSGDLSVYWYQQSLDQGLQFLIQYYNGEERAKGNILERFSAQQFPDLHSELNLSSLELGDSALYFCASSPVGVATDTQYFGPGTRLTVL.

CDR3 nucleotides: TGTGCCTGGAGTGCGGGACTAGCGGGGGTTGTCACAGATACGCAGTATTTT. This sequence encodes CAWSAGLAGVVTDTQYF. This chain connects TRBV30 to TRBJ2-3, with 14 positions matching TRBD2. CDR1 is GTSNPN and CDR2 is SVGIG in the germline V gene (reference sequence). With V trimmed by 1 base and J by 2 bases, 5 bases remained unmatched. This CDR3 contains 17 residues.

This sequence joins TRBV3-1 (or the pseudogene TRBV3-2) and TRBJ2-1; D is possibly TRBD2 (6 bases). This CDR3 is built from 18 residues. V was cut by 0 bases and J by 5 bases, with 20 bases left in between. Germline values: CDR1 LGHDT, CDR2 YNNKEL (reference sequence). The CDR3 nucleotides read TGTGCCAGCAGCCAAGATGTTAAAACCGCCTGGAGGGACAATGAGCAGTTCTTC. This sequence encodes CASSQDVKTAWRDNEQFF.

The gene calls are TRBV12-3 or TRBV12-4 and TRBJ1-1; TRBD1 is a possible D gene (5 bases). There are 13 residues in the CDR3. Trimming cost V 2 bases and J 7 bases, with 11 bases left between them. CDR3 coding DNA: TGTGCCAGCAGTTTAAGGGCAGGGCGTGAAGCTTTCTTT. This encodes CASSLRAGREAFF.

The J gene is TRBJ2-6, the V gene TRBV7-9, with TRBD1 as a possible D gene (6 bases). CDR3 length: 17 amino acids. The V end lost 1 base, the J end lost 1 base, and 11 bases lay between the germline ends. Per germline, CDR1 SEHNR and CDR2 FQNEAQ (reference sequence). CDR3 nucleotides: TGTGCCAGCAGCTTAGTAGGAACAGGGTCTGGGGCCAACGTCCTGACTTTC. Its translation: CASSLVGTGSGANVLTF. The full variable domain, rest sourced from reference TRBV7-9 and TRBJ2-6, is DTGVSQNPRHKITKRGQNVTFRCDPISEHNRLYWYRQTLGQGPEFLTYFQNEAQLEKSRLLSDRFSAERPKGSFSTLEIQRTEQGDSAMYLCASSLVGTGSGANVLTFGAGSRLTVL.

The J gene is TRBJ1-4, the V gene TRBV10-3; TRBD1 matches 7 bases. V gave up 3 bases and J gave up 7 bases; unmatched junction bases: 8. The CDR3 totals 15 residues. CDR1 ENHRY and CDR2 SYGVKD come from the germline V gene. The CDR3 loop reads CAISDTGDVTEKLFF. The CDR3 nucleotides read TGTGCCATCAGTGATACAGGGGATGTTACTGAAAAACTGTTTTTT.

The chain recombines TRBV25-1 with TRBJ1-5; TRBD1 might be the D (5 bases). Germline V gene data show CDR1 as MGHDK and CDR2 as SYGVNS. The V and J ends lost 3 bases and 6 bases respectively, with 12 bases between them. The length of the CDR3 is 14 residues. The CDR3: CASSEFGAGQPQHF. The CDR3 DNA sequence: TGTGCCAGCAGTGAGTTTGGGGCTGGTCAGCCCCAGCATTTT.